The 22 T cell receptor beta chains below all came from one sample that was sequenced in a study of T cell responses to AZD1222 COVID-19 vaccine. Only in-frame clones appear in the TCRdb table, and some are missing; sequencing was by immunoSEQ multiplex PCR. The data hold about 140,000 clones, with over 75% observed a single time. Sequenced material: peripheral blood, taken on day 0 of AZD1222 vaccination. These receptors were collected from an adult in good health.

This chain uses TRBV7-3 with TRBJ2-2; D is unclear. The germline V and J ends were trimmed by 4 bases and 1 base, with 4 bases remaining between them. Germline V gives CDR1 SGHTA, CDR2 FQGTGA. CDR3 length: 13 residues. CDR3 in DNA: TGTGCCAGCAGCTCCGGGAACACCGGGGAGCTGTTTTTT. Translating it yields CASSSGNTGELFF.

The V and J genes are TRBV28 and TRBJ1-2; the match to TRBD1 covers 7 bases. Germline V gene lookup returns CDR1 MDHEN and CDR2 SYDVKM. This CDR3 region has 14 residues. V dropped 5 bases and J dropped 4; count of bases not matched to a gene: 7. CDR3 nucleotide sequence: TGTGCCAGCAGTCCAGGGGGACCAGGCTATGGCTACACCTTC. Its protein is CASSPGGPGYGYTF.

The DNA for the CDR3 is TGTGCCAGCAGCTTAGTGAGGGGGACTGAAGCTTTCTTT. Residues: CASSLVRGTEAFF. The genes are TRBV7-9 and TRBJ1-1; a possible D gene is TRBD1 (6 bases). Trimming shortened V by 1 base and J by 5 bases, and 8 bases separated the two germline ends. Germline CDR1 reads SEHNR; CDR2 reads FQNEAQ (reference sequence). The CDR3 runs to 13 residues.

The rearrangement joins TRBV11-2 to TRBJ2-5; TRBD1 matches 8 bases. This CDR3 contains 15 residues. V was pared by 5 bases and J by 5 bases, with 10 bases of the junction left unmatched. From germline, CDR1 is SGHAT and CDR2 FQNNGV. The CDR3 region has the DNA TGTGCCAGCAGCAATCGGACAGGGTGGTGGGAGACCCAGTACTTC. It specifies CASSNRTGWWETQYF. Full variable domain (rest looked up from reference TRBV11-2 and TRBJ2-5): EAGVAQSPRYKIIEKRQSVAFWCNPISGHATLYWYQQILGQGPKLLIQFQNNGVVDDSQLPKDRFSAERLKGVDSTLKIQPAKLEDSAVYLCASSNRTGWWETQYFGPGTRLLVL.

This clone appeared a few times. J is TRBJ1-2 and V is TRBV6-1; weak D call: TRBD1 (6 bases). The CDR3 runs 16 residues. Trimming stripped 1 base from V and 4 bases from J, with 16 bases between. The V gene's germline CDR1 is MNHNS and CDR2 SASEGT. The CDR3 DNA reads as TGTGCCAGCAGTGAAGTGAGGGGGACCCACCGCTATGGCTACACCTTC. It specifies CASSEVRGTHRYGYTF.

The V call is TRBV19, the J call TRBJ2-1, with D perhaps matching TRBD1 (6 bases). CDR1 LNHDA and CDR2 SQIVND come from the germline V gene (reference sequence). CDR3 size: 15 residues. V was pared by 6 bases and J by 1 base, with 13 bases between. CDR3 bases: TGTGCCAGTAGCGACAGGACAAGGTCCTACAATGAGCAGTTCTTC. It is translated as CASSDRTRSYNEQFF.

This clone was detected only once. The rearrangement uses TRBV6-4 and TRBJ1-6, with D uncertain. The germline CDR1 and CDR2 sequences are MRHNA and SNTAGT. The ends were cut back, 6 bases at V and 7 bases at J, with 10 bases in the middle. The CDR3 runs to 13 residues. CDR3 sequence: CASSETGNSPLHF. CDR3 coding DNA: TGTGCCAGCAGCGAAACGGGGAATTCACCCCTCCACTTT.

This clone was counted between two and nine times. This chain connects TRBV19 to TRBJ1-5; no clear D. The CDR3 has 16 amino acids. The V end was cut by 5 bases, the J end by 5 bases, with 19 bases between. The germline V gene has CDR1 LNHDA and CDR2 SQIVND (reference sequence). CDR3 protein: CASSLLAAGAYQPQHF. The DNA of the CDR3 is TGTGCCAGTAGTTTACTAGCGGCAGGCGCCTATCAGCCCCAGCATTTT.

The rearrangement uses TRBV30 and TRBJ1-1; D gene unclear. Trimming cost V 0 bases and J 2 bases, with 7 bases left between them. Germline-derived CDR1 and CDR2 are GTSNPN and SVGIG (reference sequence). This CDR3 has 13 amino acids. DNA for the CDR3: TGTGCCTGGAGTGTTGATATCAACACTGAAGCTTTCTTT. As protein: CAWSVDINTEAFF.

V usage is TRBV4-2 and J usage is TRBJ2-3, with 9 bases fitting TRBD1. Germline CDR1 reads LGHNA; CDR2 reads YNFKEQ. J was trimmed by 4 bases and V by 3 bases; bases with no gene match: 8. This CDR3 spans 16 amino acids. This chain's CDR3 is CASSHDPGQGADTQYF. CDR3 DNA sequence: TGTGCCAGCAGCCACGACCCGGGACAGGGTGCAGATACGCAGTATTTT.

As DNA, the CDR3 is TGTGCCAGCAGTTTTCGGGGGAGAGAAAAACTGTTTTTT. Amino acid sequence: CASSFRGREKLFF. This chain joins TRBV28 and TRBJ1-4; possibly TRBD1 for D (5 bases). V lost 3 bases and J 8 bases, leaving 10 bases between the germline ends. In germline, CDR1 is MDHEN, CDR2 SYDVKM. The CDR3 contains 13 residues. The full variable domain, its missing parts supplied by reference TRBV28 and TRBJ1-4, is DVKVTQSSRYLVKRTGEKVFLECVQDMDHENMFWYRQDPGLGLRLIYFSYDVKMKEKGDIPEGYSVSREKKERFSLILESASTNQTSMYLCASSFRGREKLFFGSGTQLSVL.

This clone was counted a few times. The V gene is TRBV6-1, the J gene TRBJ1-2, with 8 bases matching TRBD1. J was trimmed by 6 bases and V by 1 base; bases with no gene match: 7. This CDR3 spans 15 amino acids. Germline assignment: CDR1 MNHNS and CDR2 SASEGT. CDR3: CASSEGSGGADGYTF. The CDR3 DNA reads TGTGCCAGCAGTGAAGGGTCAGGGGGCGCCGATGGCTACACCTTC.

The J gene is TRBJ2-5, the V gene TRBV5-4, with D unclear. Germline CDR1 reads SGHNT; CDR2 reads YYREEE (reference sequence). This CDR3 region has 11 residues. The ends were cut back, 0 bases at V and 5 bases at J, with 2 bases in the middle. The CDR3 DNA follows: TGTGCCAGCAGCTTGGAGGAGACCCAGTACTTC. Its translation is CASSLEETQYF.

This rearrangement joins TRBV7-8 to TRBJ1-4; D gene uncertain. Trimming cost V 3 bases and J 7 bases, with 12 bases left between them. The CDR3 has 14 residues. Germline CDR1 reads SGHVS; CDR2 reads FQNEAQ. DNA for the CDR3: TGTGCCAGCAGCTTCTACGGACGGGGTGAAAAACTGTTTTTT. As protein: CASSFYGRGEKLFF.

This sequence joins TRBV12-5 and TRBJ2-1; 10 bases map to TRBD2. Germline CDR1 reads LGHNT; CDR2 reads FRNRAP. The trim removed 2 bases at V and 7 bases at J, leaving 8 bases unmatched. The CDR3 has 16 amino acids. CDR3 sequence: CASGLSGLAGENEQFF. In DNA form, the CDR3 reads TGTGCTAGTGGTTTGTCTGGCCTAGCGGGGGAAAATGAGCAGTTCTTC.

V is TRBV2 and J is TRBJ1-5, with 11 bases matching TRBD1. The CDR3 sequence is 15 residues long. In germline, CDR1 is SNHLY, CDR2 FYNNEI. V gave up 6 bases and J gave up 7 bases; unmatched junction bases: 8. This CDR3 is CASSPSGQGVQPQHF. In nucleotides, the CDR3 is TGTGCCAGCAGCCCGTCGGGACAGGGGGTGCAGCCCCAGCATTTT.

The rearrangement links TRBV24-1 to TRBJ2-5; tentatively, D is TRBD2 (6 bases). This CDR3 comprises 15 residues. CDR1 KGHDR and CDR2 SFDVKD come from the germline V gene. V was shortened by 2 bases and J by 2 bases, with 11 bases between the two germline ends. CDR3 nucleotide sequence: TGTGCCACCAGTGATTCCGGGACTTCGCAAGAGACCCAGTACTTC. Translated, it gives CATSDSGTSQETQYF.

This sequence joins TRBV25-1 and TRBJ1-6; D may be TRBD1 (6 bases). The germline V gene has CDR1 MGHDK and CDR2 SYGVNS. Trimming removed 4 bases from V and 7 bases from J, with 14 bases in between. This CDR3 is 15 amino acids long. CDR3 nucleotide sequence: TGTGCCAGCAGTGGCTCGGACAGTAGAAATTCACCCCTCCACTTT. Translating it yields CASSGSDSRNSPLHF.

The chain employs TRBV11-2 and TRBJ2-1, with D unclear. The CDR3 is 16 residues long. Trimming stripped 1 base from V and 0 bases from J, with 10 bases between. Germline assignment: CDR1 SGHAT and CDR2 FQNNGV. The CDR3 region has the DNA TGTGCCAGCAGCTTAGGACGTAGAAGCTCCTACAATGAGCAGTTCTTC. Amino acid sequence: CASSLGRRSSYNEQFF.

The CDR3: CAWSAPWTGDEKLFF. The CDR3 bases are TGTGCCTGGAGTGCGCCATGGACAGGGGATGAAAAACTGTTTTTT. The rearrangement joins TRBV30 to TRBJ1-4; 9 bases agree with TRBD1. This CDR3 comprises 15 residues. The ends lost 1 base at V and 6 bases at J; junction bases unmatched: 6. Germline V gene sequence: CDR1 GTSNPN, CDR2 SVGIG (reference sequence).

The chain has TRBV3-1 (or the pseudogene TRBV3-2) and TRBJ1-1, with 8 bases aligning to TRBD1. This CDR3 contains 13 residues. V dropped 3 bases and J dropped 6; count of bases not matched to a gene: 3. CDR1 and CDR2 (germline): LGHDT, YNNKEL (reference sequence). The CDR3 nucleotides are TGTGCCAGCAGCCAGGACAGGGTACCTGAAGCTTTCTTT. This translates into CASSQDRVPEAFF.

V and J are TRBV27 and TRBJ1-4; 8 nucleotides match TRBD1. Germline CDR1 is MNHEY and CDR2 is SMNVEV (reference sequence). Trimming took 4 bases from V and 7 from J; bases not matched to a gene: 11. CDR3 length: 16 residues. CDR3 residues: CASSSPRTGQSEKLFF. Written as DNA, the CDR3 is TGTGCCAGCAGTTCTCCCCGGACAGGGCAGAGTGAAAAACTGTTTTTT.